These 25 T cell receptor beta chains came from one sample sequenced in a study of T cells in women clearing cervical HPV infection. Profiling relied on immunoSEQ multiplex PCR, and the TCRdb table lists in-frame clones only, not all of them. This listing includes approximately 40,000 clones. Material for sequencing was blood buffy coat. These receptors were taken from a woman aged 18 to 75 with a cervical HPV16 infection that either progressed to CIN3+ or cleared (not recorded which).

In regard to this clone: The DNA ends 3 residues before the CDR3 does, and the rest of the CDR3 is filled in from the germline J gene. The gene calls are TRBV5-1 and TRBJ1-2, with 11 bases that match TRBD1. Germline V lookup: CDR1 SGHRS, CDR2 YFSETQ. V was clipped by 0 bases and J by 6 bases; unmatched bases: 4. There are 15 residues in the CDR3. The DNA read from the CDR3 is TGCGCCAGCAGCTTGGTCGGACAGGGGGCAAATGGC. Its translation: CASSLVGQGANG. The full CDR3 protein reads CASSLVGQGANGYTF.

Concerning this clone itself: The read terminates 3 residues ahead of where the CDR3 ends, so the germline J gene completes it. The chain links TRBV14 to TRBJ2-7; D may be TRBD2 (7 bases). V was clipped by 1 base and J by 3 bases, with 13 bases between them. The CDR3 extends over 15 amino acids. Germline V gene sequence: CDR1 SGHDN, CDR2 FVKESK. The CDR3 sequence is CASSQGGGLNYEQYF. CDR3 DNA (partial): TGTGCCAGCAGCCAAGGGGGGGGGCTTAACTACGAG. Using reference TRBV14 and TRBJ2-7 for the parts outside the CDR3, the full variable domain is EAGVTQFPSHSVIEKGQTVTLRCDPISGHDNLYWYRRVMGKEIKFLLHFVKESKQDESGMPNNRFLAERTGGTYSTLKVQPAELEDSGVYFCASSQGGGLNYEQYFGPGTRLTVT.

With regard to this clone: The read finishes 3 residues shy of the CDR3 end, and the germline J gene is used to complete it. Other DNA sequences from this sample encode an identical CDR3 as well. The rearrangement links TRBV7-9 to TRBJ1-3; the D gene is possibly TRBD1 (5 bases). The germline CDR1 and CDR2 sequences are SEHNR and FQNEAQ (reference sequence). This CDR3 is built from 15 residues. V lost 4 bases to trimming and J lost 0 bases, with 10 bases between them. This chain's CDR3 is CASSSTDSSGNTIYF. Partial CDR3 DNA: TGTGCCAGCAGCTCCACCGACAGCTCTGGAAACACC.

With regard to this clone: The read finishes 3 residues shy of the CDR3 end, and the germline J gene is used to complete it. This chain connects TRBV4-1 to TRBJ1-5, with D maybe TRBD1 (6 bases). The germline gives CDR1 MGHRA, CDR2 YSYEKL. V shed 7 bases and J shed 4 bases, with 17 bases lying between them. This CDR3 comprises 15 residues. Incomplete CDR3 DNA: TGCGCCAGCACCCCAGAGAGGACAGCTAATCAGCCC. It specifies CASTPERTANQP. The complete CDR3 protein is CASTPERTANQPQHF.

As regards this clone: From the germline J gene comes the end of the CDR3, since the read stops 3 residues before it. This chain links TRBV19 with TRBJ1-2, with D maybe TRBD1 (6 bases). Germline CDR1 reads LNHDA; CDR2 reads SQIVND (reference sequence). The ends were cut back, 0 bases at V and 3 bases at J, with 11 bases in the middle. There are 15 residues in the CDR3. CDR3 region: CASSIDGTQYYGYTF. CDR3 DNA (partial): TGTGCCAGTAGTATAGATGGGACACAATACTATGGC.

On this clone itself: The read falls 3 residues short of the CDR3 end, and the missing part is taken from the germline J gene. The rearrangement joins TRBV5-1 to TRBJ1-6, with a weak D call TRBD1 (6 bases). V lost 1 base to trimming and J lost 7 bases, with 12 bases between them. The CDR3 has 15 residues. Per germline, CDR1 SGHRS and CDR2 YFSETQ. CDR3 DNA (partial): TGCGCCAGCAGCTTGAGTACAGGGTCGAATTCACCC. As protein: CASSLSTGSNSP. The full CDR3 protein reads CASSLSTGSNSPLHF.

With regard to this clone: The read ends 3 residues shy of where the CDR3 ends; the end is completed using the germline J gene. J is TRBJ2-7 and V is TRBV20-1; 7 nucleotides match TRBD1. V lost 3 bases and J lost 0; bases outside the gene matches: 5. CDR1 is DFQATT and CDR2 is SNEGSKA in the germline V gene (reference sequence). The CDR3 is made up of 14 amino acids. The covered CDR3 bases are TGCAGTGCTAGGGAGACAGGGAGCTCCTACGAG. This sequence encodes CSARETGSSYE. The whole CDR3 sequence reads CSARETGSSYEQYF.

To note about this clone: The read ends 3 residues before the CDR3 terminus; that terminus is restored from the germline J gene. V usage is TRBV11-2 and J usage is TRBJ1-1; 7 nucleotides align to TRBD1. V trimming: 5 bases; J trimming: 1 base; junction bases outside the gene matches: 1. Germline assignment: CDR1 SGHAT and CDR2 FQNNGV. This CDR3 has 13 residues. The CDR3 sequence: CASSRTGNTEAFF. Partial CDR3 DNA: TGTGCCAGCAGCCGGACAGGGAACACTGAA. Drawing the rest from reference TRBV11-2 and TRBJ1-1, the complete variable domain is EAGVAQSPRYKIIEKRQSVAFWCNPISGHATLYWYQQILGQGPKLLIQFQNNGVVDDSQLPKDRFSAERLKGVDSTLKIQPAKLEDSAVYLCASSRTGNTEAFFGQGTRLTVV.

The CDR3 sequence: CASSRGGQETQYF. The DNA read from the CDR3 is TGCGCCAGCAGCCGGGGGGGACAAGAGACC. The V and J genes are TRBV4-1 and TRBJ2-5; 7 bases align to TRBD2. The read finishes 3 residues shy of the CDR3 end, and the germline J gene is used to complete it. Germline CDR1 reads MGHRA; CDR2 reads YSYEKL. This CDR3 has 13 amino acids. The junction had 1 base not matched to a gene; V was cut back by 4 bases and J by 2 bases.

The DNA read from the CDR3 is TGTGCCAGCAGTGGAGGGGAGCCC. Protein product: CASSGGEP. The entire CDR3 protein is CASSGGEPQHF. The gene calls are TRBV6-1 and TRBJ1-5, with D perhaps matching TRBD1 (5 bases). The read terminates 3 residues ahead of where the CDR3 ends, so the germline J gene completes it. This CDR3 is 11 amino acids long. Per germline, CDR1 MNHNS and CDR2 SASEGT. Trimming took 4 bases from V and 8 from J, leaving 6 bases between them.

As to this clone: The read ends 3 residues early relative to the CDR3; the germline J gene fills the gap. The chain recombines TRBV28 with TRBJ1-1; weak D call: TRBD1 (6 bases). Trimming took off 7 bases at V and 1 base at J, with 16 bases between the two ends. CDR3 length: 15 amino acids. The germline CDR1 and CDR2 sequences are MDHEN and SYDVKM. Partial CDR3 DNA: TGTGCCAGCACCGCGGGGGGGCCTCCGAACACTGAA. Translating gives CASTAGGPPNTE. The whole CDR3 is CASTAGGPPNTEAFF.

With regard to this clone: The junction departs from the called germline gene at one end, perhaps through a read error. The sequenced fragment ends 3 residues before the CDR3 boundary, so the rest is inferred from the germline J gene. This sequence joins TRBV7-7 and TRBJ2-5; D possibly corresponds to TRBD1 (6 bases). Germline V gives CDR1 SSHAT, CDR2 FNYEAQ (reference sequence). This CDR3 region has 14 residues. The sequenced CDR3 bases are TGTGCTAGCAGCCCCCAAGGGGGTGCAGAGACC. Its translation: CASSPQGGAET. The full CDR3 is CASSPQGGAETQYF.

In regard to this clone: The read falls 3 residues short of the CDR3 end, and the missing part is taken from the germline J gene. The sample contains more than one DNA sequence encoding this CDR3. The gene calls are TRBV6-2 or TRBV6-3 and TRBJ1-3, with D tentatively TRBD1 (5 bases). The V end lost 3 bases, the J end lost 2 bases, and 11 bases lay between the germline ends. The CDR3 sequence is 15 residues long. From germline, CDR1 is MNHEY and CDR2 SVGEGT. The DNA read from the CDR3 is TGTGCCAGCAGTTATTCGGGGGTGCCTGGAAACACC. Residues: CASSYSGVPGNT. The whole CDR3 reads CASSYSGVPGNTIYF.

CDR3 amino acids: CASSIGNTQLEQYF. The sequenced CDR3 bases are TGTGCCAGTAGTATAGGAAATACACAGCTCGAG. The chain uses TRBV19 and TRBJ2-7; no clear D. The observed sequence ends 3 residues before the CDR3 terminus, with the missing tail filled in from the germline J gene. This CDR3 is 14 amino acids long. The V gene's germline CDR1 is LNHDA and CDR2 SQIVND (reference sequence). V shed 1 base and J shed 6 bases, with 13 bases lying between them.

On this clone itself: The read halts 3 residues ahead of the CDR3 end, with the missing end drawn from the germline J gene. The chain recombines TRBV15 with TRBJ2-1; 9 bases line up with TRBD2. The CDR3 has 13 residues. Per germline, CDR1 LNHNV and CDR2 YYDKDF (reference sequence). The J segment lost 9 bases and the V segment lost 4 bases, leaving 4 bases of the junction unmatched. CDR3 in amino acids: CATSKGLAGEQFF. The CDR3 DNA, read in part, is TGTGCCACCAGCAAGGGACTAGCAGGTGAG.

With regard to this clone: The CDR3 extends 3 residues past the end of the read, so its final part is completed from the germline J gene. The chain has TRBV12-3 or TRBV12-4 and TRBJ1-2, with 7 positions matching TRBD1. This CDR3 spans 13 amino acids. Trimming removed 4 bases from V and 5 bases from J; junction bases left unmatched: 4. The CDR3 DNA, read in part, is TGTGCCAGCAGTTCCACGGGACAGTATGGC. Encoded protein: CASSSTGQYG. The whole CDR3 protein reads CASSSTGQYGYTF.

A note on this clone: The missing CDR3 end, 3 residues past where the read stops, is filled in from the germline J gene. V is TRBV19 and J is TRBJ2-4; TRBD2 aligns across 13 bases. The CDR3 totals 16 residues. Per germline, CDR1 LNHDA and CDR2 SQIVND (reference sequence). Trimming cost V 4 bases and J 6 bases; bases outside gene matches: 6. The part of the CDR3 DNA that was read is TGTGCCAGTAGTACCGGACTAGCGGGGGCCTTAAACATT. Residues: CASSTGLAGALNI. The entire CDR3 reads CASSTGLAGALNIQYF.

Note on this clone: The read ends 3 residues shy of where the CDR3 ends; the end is completed using the germline J gene. The J gene is TRBJ2-7, the V gene TRBV20-1, with 8 bases matching TRBD1. The V gene end was trimmed by 1 base and the J gene end by 3 bases; junction bases not matched to a gene: 11. Germline V lookup: CDR1 DFQATT, CDR2 SNEGSKA (reference sequence). The CDR3 covers 16 residues. Incomplete CDR3 DNA: TGCAGTGCTAGAGCCCCGGACAGGGTAATCCTCTACGAG. Protein: CSARAPDRVILYE. From start to end, the CDR3 is CSARAPDRVILYEQYF.

On this clone: The sequence runs out 3 residues before the end of the CDR3; the remainder is reconstructed from the germline J gene. The V call is TRBV5-1, the J call TRBJ2-1, with 7 bases matching TRBD2. CDR1 and CDR2 from the germline V gene are SGHRS and YFSETQ. V was clipped by 0 bases and J by 2 bases; unmatched bases: 5. The CDR3 is 16 amino acids. The CDR3 loop reads CASSLAGGGPYNEQFF. The sequenced part of the CDR3 DNA is TGCGCCAGCAGCTTGGCTGGCGGGGGACCCTACAATGAG.

A note on this clone: The read is 3 residues too short to cover the CDR3 end, so that end is filled in from the germline J gene. The chain recombines TRBV5-6 with TRBJ1-5; no firm D call. CDR3 length: 13 residues. Per germline, CDR1 SGHDT and CDR2 YYEEEE. The germline V and J ends were trimmed by 1 base and 6 bases, with 8 bases remaining between them. CDR3 DNA (partial): TGTGCCAGCAGCTTGTATGCGGCTCAGCCC. Translation gives CASSLYAAQP. The whole CDR3 is CASSLYAAQPQHF.

About this clone itself: The CDR3 end is not reached by the read, which stops 3 residues before it; the germline J gene fills it in. This chain connects TRBV19 to TRBJ2-7, with 8 bases fitting TRBD1. The CDR3 contains 13 residues. Germline V gene lookup returns CDR1 LNHDA and CDR2 SQIVND (reference sequence). V trimming: 4 bases; J trimming: 3 bases; junction bases outside the gene matches: 2. The CDR3 bases that were read are TGTGCCAGTAGTAGGACAGGGAACTACGAG. Amino acid sequence: CASSRTGNYE. The full CDR3 is CASSRTGNYEQYF.

As regards this clone: The sequence runs out 3 residues before the end of the CDR3; the remainder is reconstructed from the germline J gene. The chain is built from TRBV6-2 or TRBV6-3 and TRBJ1-6; 8 nucleotides align to TRBD1. Germline V lookup: CDR1 MNHEY, CDR2 SVGEGT. The CDR3 is made up of 15 amino acids. Germline trimming cut 2 bases from V and 10 bases from J; bases unmatched to any gene: 7. The part of the CDR3 DNA that was read is TGTGCCAGCAGTTACCTTGGACAGGGAGAGTCACCC. The encoded protein is CASSYLGQGESP. The whole CDR3 region reads CASSYLGQGESPLHF.

Turning to this clone: The CDR3 end is not reached by the read, which stops 3 residues before it; the germline J gene fills it in. V is TRBV19 and J is TRBJ2-1, with D unclear. Germline loops: CDR1 LNHDA, CDR2 SQIVND (reference sequence). V was shortened by 3 bases and J by 3 bases, with 12 bases between the two germline ends. This CDR3 spans 15 amino acids. This CDR3 is CASSMGRRDYNEQFF. Partial CDR3 DNA: TGTGCCAGTAGTATGGGCAGGCGCGACTACAATGAG.

This CDR3 is CASSFPFLGDTAYEQYF. The CDR3 bases that were read are TGTGCCAGCAGCTTTCCTTTTTTGGGGGACACAGCCTACGAG. The chain joins TRBV13 to TRBJ2-7, with TRBD1 as a possible D gene (6 bases). With the read ending 3 residues before the CDR3 end, the germline J gene is used to fill in that end. Germline V CDR1 and CDR2: PRHDT, FYEKMQ (reference sequence). V lost 3 bases, J lost 2 bases, and 20 bases lay in between. CDR3 length: 17 residues.

Note on this clone: From the germline J gene comes the end of the CDR3, since the read stops 3 residues before it. The chain uses TRBV5-1 and TRBJ2-7; 9 bases map to TRBD2. CDR3 length equals 16 residues. CDR1 is SGHRS and CDR2 is YFSETQ in the germline V gene. V was clipped by 0 bases and J by 2 bases; unmatched bases: 6. The CDR3 DNA, read in part, is TGCGCCAGCAGCTTGGGTAGCGGGAGCCCAGCCTACGAG. It codes for CASSLGSGSPAYE. In full, the CDR3 reads CASSLGSGSPAYEQYF.